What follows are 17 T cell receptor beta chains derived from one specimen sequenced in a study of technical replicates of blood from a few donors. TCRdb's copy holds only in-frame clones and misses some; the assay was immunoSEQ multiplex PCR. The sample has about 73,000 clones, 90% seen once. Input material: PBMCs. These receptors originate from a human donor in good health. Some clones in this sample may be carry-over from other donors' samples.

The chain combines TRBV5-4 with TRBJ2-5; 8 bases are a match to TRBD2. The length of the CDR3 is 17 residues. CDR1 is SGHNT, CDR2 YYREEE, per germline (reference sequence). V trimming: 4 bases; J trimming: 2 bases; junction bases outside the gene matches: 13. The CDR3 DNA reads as TGTGCCAGCAGCCTACTTGGAGCGCGGGGGGCTCAAGAGACCCAGTACTTC. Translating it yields CASSLLGARGAQETQYF.

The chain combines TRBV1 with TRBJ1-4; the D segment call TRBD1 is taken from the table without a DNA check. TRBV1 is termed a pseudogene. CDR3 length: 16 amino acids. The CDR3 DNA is TGCACCAGCAGCCGCTGGAGCAGGGTGAAGGATGAAAAACTGTTTTTT. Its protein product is CTSSRWSRVKDEKLFF.

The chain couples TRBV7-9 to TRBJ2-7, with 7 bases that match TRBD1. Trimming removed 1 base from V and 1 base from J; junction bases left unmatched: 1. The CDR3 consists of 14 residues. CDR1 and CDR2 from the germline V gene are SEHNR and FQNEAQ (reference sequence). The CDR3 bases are TGTGCCAGCAGCTTAGGGGGACAGTCCTACGAGCAGTACTTC. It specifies CASSLGGQSYEQYF.

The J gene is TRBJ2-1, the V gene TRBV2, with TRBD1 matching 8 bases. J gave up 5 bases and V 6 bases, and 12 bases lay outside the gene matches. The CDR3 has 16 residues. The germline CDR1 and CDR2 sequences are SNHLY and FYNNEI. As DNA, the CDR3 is TGTGCCAGCAGAAACCCGACAGGGGAAAAGGACAATGAGCAGTTCTTC. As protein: CASRNPTGEKDNEQFF.

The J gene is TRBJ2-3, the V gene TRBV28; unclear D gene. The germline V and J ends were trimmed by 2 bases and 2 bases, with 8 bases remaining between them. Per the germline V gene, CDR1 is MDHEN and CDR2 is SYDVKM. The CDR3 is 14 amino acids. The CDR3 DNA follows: TGTGCCAGCAGTTTAGGCACCCCCACAGATACGCAGTATTTT. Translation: CASSLGTPTDTQYF.

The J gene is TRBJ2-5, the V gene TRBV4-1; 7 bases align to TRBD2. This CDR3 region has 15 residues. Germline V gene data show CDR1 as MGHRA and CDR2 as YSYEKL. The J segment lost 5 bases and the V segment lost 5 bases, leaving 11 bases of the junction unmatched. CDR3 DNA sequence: TGCGCCAGCAGCAAAAGTTCGGGAGGCATCGAGACCCAGTACTTC. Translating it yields CASSKSSGGIETQYF.

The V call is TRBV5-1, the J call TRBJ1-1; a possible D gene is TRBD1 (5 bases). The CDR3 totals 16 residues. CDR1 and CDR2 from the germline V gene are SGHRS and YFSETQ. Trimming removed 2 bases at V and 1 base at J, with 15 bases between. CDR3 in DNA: TGCGCCAGCAGCTTTCAGGCCCGCGGGACGAACACTGAAGCTTTCTTT. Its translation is CASSFQARGTNTEAFF.

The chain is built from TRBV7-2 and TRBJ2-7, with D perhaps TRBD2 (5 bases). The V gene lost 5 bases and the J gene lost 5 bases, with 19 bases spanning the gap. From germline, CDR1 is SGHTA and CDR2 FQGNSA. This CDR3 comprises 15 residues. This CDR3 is CASSARTLAGNEQYF. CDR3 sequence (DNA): TGTGCCAGCAGCGCCCGGACCCTAGCTGGGAACGAGCAGTACTTC.

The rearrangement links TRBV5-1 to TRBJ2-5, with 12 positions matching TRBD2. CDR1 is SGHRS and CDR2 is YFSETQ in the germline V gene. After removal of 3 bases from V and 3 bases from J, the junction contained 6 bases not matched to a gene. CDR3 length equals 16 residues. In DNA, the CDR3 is TGCGCCAGCAGCTCCGGGACTAGCGGGTTAAAAGAGACCCAGTACTTC. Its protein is CASSSGTSGLKETQYF.

CDR3 sequence reads: CASRTGTGRETQYF. The DNA for the CDR3 is TGCGCCAGCAGGACCGGGACAGGGAGGGAGACCCAGTACTTC. The V call is TRBV5-1, the J call TRBJ2-5; the match to TRBD1 covers 9 bases. V lost 5 bases, J lost 5 bases, and 7 bases stayed unmatched. Germline assignment: CDR1 SGHRS and CDR2 YFSETQ. The CDR3 sequence is 14 residues long.

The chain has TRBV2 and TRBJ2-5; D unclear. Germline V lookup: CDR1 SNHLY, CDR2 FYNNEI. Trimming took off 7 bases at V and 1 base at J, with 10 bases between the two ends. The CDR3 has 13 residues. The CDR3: CASTIDTQETQYF. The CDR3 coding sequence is TGTGCCAGCACTATCGACACCCAAGAGACCCAGTACTTC. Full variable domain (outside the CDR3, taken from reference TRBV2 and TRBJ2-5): EPEVTQTPSHQVTQMGQEVILRCVPISNHLYFYWYRQILGQKVEFLVSFYNNEISEKSEIFDDQFSVERPDGSNFTLKIRSTKLEDSAMYFCASTIDTQETQYFGPGTRLLVL.

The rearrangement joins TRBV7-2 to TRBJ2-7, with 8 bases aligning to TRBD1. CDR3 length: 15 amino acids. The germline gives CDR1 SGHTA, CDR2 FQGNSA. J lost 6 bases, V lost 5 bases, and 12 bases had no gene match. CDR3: CASSLGRTGWVEQYF. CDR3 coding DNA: TGTGCCAGCAGCCTAGGGAGGACAGGGTGGGTCGAGCAGTACTTC.

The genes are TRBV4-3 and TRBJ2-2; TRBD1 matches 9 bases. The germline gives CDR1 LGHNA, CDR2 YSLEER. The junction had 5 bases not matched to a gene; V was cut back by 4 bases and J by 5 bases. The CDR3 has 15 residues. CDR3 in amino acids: CASSPGQGKTGELFF. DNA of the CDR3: TGCGCCAGCAGCCCAGGACAGGGGAAGACCGGGGAGCTGTTTTTT.

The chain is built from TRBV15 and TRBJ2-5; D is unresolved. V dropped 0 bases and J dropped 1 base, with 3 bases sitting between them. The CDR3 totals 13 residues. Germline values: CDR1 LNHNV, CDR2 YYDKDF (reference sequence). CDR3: CATSRDSQETQYF. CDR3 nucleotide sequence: TGTGCCACCAGCAGAGACAGCCAAGAGACCCAGTACTTC. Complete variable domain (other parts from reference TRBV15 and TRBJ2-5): DAMVIQNPRYQVTQFGKPVTLSCSQTLNHNVMYWYQQKSSQAPKLLFHYYDKDFNNEADTPDNFQSRRPNTSFCFLDIRSPGLGDTAMYLCATSRDSQETQYFGPGTRLLVL.

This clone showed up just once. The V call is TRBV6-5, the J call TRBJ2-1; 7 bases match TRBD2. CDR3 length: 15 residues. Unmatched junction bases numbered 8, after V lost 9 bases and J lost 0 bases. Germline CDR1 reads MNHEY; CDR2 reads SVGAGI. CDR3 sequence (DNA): TGTGCCAGTGGACTTACGGGAGGCTCCTACAATGAGCAGTTCTTC. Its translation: CASGLTGGSYNEQFF.

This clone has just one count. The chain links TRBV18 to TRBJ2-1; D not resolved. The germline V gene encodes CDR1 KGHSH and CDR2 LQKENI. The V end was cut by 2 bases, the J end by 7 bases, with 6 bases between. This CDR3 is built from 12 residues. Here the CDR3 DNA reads TGTGCCAGCTCACCAAGTCGGAATGAGCAGTTCTTC. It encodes CASSPSRNEQFF.

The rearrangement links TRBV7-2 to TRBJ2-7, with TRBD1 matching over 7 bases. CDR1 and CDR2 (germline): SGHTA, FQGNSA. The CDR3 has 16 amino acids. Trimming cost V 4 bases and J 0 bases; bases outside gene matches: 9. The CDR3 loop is CASSSTTGATSYEQYF. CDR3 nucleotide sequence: TGTGCCAGCAGCTCGACTACAGGGGCTACCTCCTACGAGCAGTACTTC.